The next 25 T cell receptor beta chains were all read from a single sample in a study of shared clonotypes between healthy human individuals. The assay was immunoSEQ multiplex PCR, and TCRdb's table has in-frame clones only and misses some. Of some 1.5 million clones in the sample, roughly 96% were seen once. Source material: naive CD4+ T cells sorted from blood. As to subset: CD45RA+ positively selected. The receptors were gathered from a man aged 30-40 years in good health.

The genes are TRBV2 and TRBJ1-5, with TRBD1 matching 8 bases. The V and J ends lost 7 bases and 0 bases, in that order; junction bases with no gene match: 5. The CDR3 is 15 residues long. The germline V gene has CDR1 SNHLY and CDR2 FYNNEI. The CDR3 coding sequence is TGTGCCAGCAAACCGGGACAGGCTAGCAATCAGCCCCAGCATTTT. The encoded protein is CASKPGQASNQPQHF.

This clone was seen once. The J gene is TRBJ2-7, the V gene TRBV15; 7 bases line up with TRBD1. CDR1 LNHNV and CDR2 YYDKDF come from the germline V gene (reference sequence). The CDR3 is made up of 13 amino acids. Unmatched junction bases numbered 4, after V lost 5 bases and J lost 3 bases. The DNA for the CDR3 is TGTGCCACCAGCCCCGGGACAGACTACGAGCAGTACTTC. It encodes CATSPGTDYEQYF. Filled out from reference TRBV15 and TRBJ2-7, the complete variable domain reads DAMVIQNPRYQVTQFGKPVTLSCSQTLNHNVMYWYQQKSSQAPKLLFHYYDKDFNNEADTPDNFQSRRPNTSFCFLDIRSPGLGDTAMYLCATSPGTDYEQYFGPGTRLTVT.

V gene TRBV5-4 combines with J gene TRBJ2-7; D is perhaps TRBD1 (7 bases). The CDR3 has 14 residues. Germline V gene sequence: CDR1 SGHNT, CDR2 YYREEE (reference sequence). The ends were cut back, 0 bases at V and 6 bases at J, with 13 bases in the middle. CDR3 loop: CASSLESRGAEQYF. In DNA form, the CDR3 reads TGTGCCAGCAGCTTGGAGTCCAGGGGGGCCGAGCAGTACTTC.

The count of this clone is one. V gene TRBV15 combines with J gene TRBJ2-3; D is unresolved. Trimming removed 10 bases at V and 4 bases at J, with 3 bases between. This CDR3 has 9 residues. Germline V lookup: CDR1 LNHNV, CDR2 YYDKDF (reference sequence). CDR3 nucleotide sequence: TGTGCCAGAGCAGATACGCAGTATTTT. The encoded protein is CARADTQYF.

The chain recombines TRBV20-1 with TRBJ1-1; D unresolved. The V end lost 0 bases, the J end lost 14 bases, and 10 bases lay between the germline ends. Germline CDR1 and CDR2: DFQATT and SNEGSKA (reference sequence). CDR3 size: 10 residues. The CDR3 protein is CSARDTILFF. The CDR3 DNA reads TGCAGTGCTAGAGATACCATCCTGTTCTTT.

This chain uses TRBV19 with TRBJ2-7; 8 bases fit TRBD2. The CDR3 consists of 16 residues. Germline values: CDR1 LNHDA, CDR2 SQIVND (reference sequence). With V trimmed by 3 bases and J by 1 base, 8 bases remained unmatched. CDR3 DNA sequence: TGTGCCAGTAGTATCGGGACTAGGCCCTCGTCCTACGAGCAGTACTTC. This encodes CASSIGTRPSSYEQYF.

The chain couples TRBV7-9 to TRBJ2-3; weak D call: TRBD2 (6 bases). Germline V gene lookup returns CDR1 SEHNR and CDR2 FQNEAQ (reference sequence). V lost 3 bases to trimming and J lost 5 bases, with 12 bases between them. The CDR3 consists of 14 residues. The CDR3 coding sequence is TGTGCCAGCAGCTTTGGTAGCGGCATAGATACGCAGTATTTT. Its protein is CASSFGSGIDTQYF.

The V gene is TRBV19, the J gene TRBJ2-1, with D perhaps matching TRBD2 (6 bases). CDR3 length: 16 residues. Germline V CDR1 and CDR2: LNHDA, SQIVND (reference sequence). V was shortened by 4 bases and J by 2 bases, with 15 bases between the two germline ends. CDR3 region: CASSTPGAGPYNEQFF. In DNA form, the CDR3 reads TGTGCCAGTAGTACCCCCGGGGCGGGGCCCTACAATGAGCAGTTCTTC.

V usage is TRBV9 and J usage is TRBJ1-2; TRBD1 is a possible D gene (6 bases). Germline-derived CDR1 and CDR2 are SGDLS and YYNGEE. The V gene lost 3 bases and the J gene lost 8 bases, with 11 bases spanning the gap. The CDR3 spans 12 residues. The CDR3 sequence is CASSEGVGGYTF. Written as DNA, the CDR3 is TGTGCCAGCAGCGAGGGGGTGGGAGGCTACACCTTC.

The chain joins TRBV6-1 to TRBJ1-5; 7 bases are a match to TRBD1. Germline V CDR1 and CDR2: MNHNS, SASEGT. V gave up 10 bases and J gave up 0 bases; unmatched junction bases: 6. The CDR3 is made up of 14 amino acids. The CDR3: CAIGTAHSNQPQHF. CDR3 in DNA: TGTGCCATCGGGACAGCCCATAGCAATCAGCCCCAGCATTTT.

This clone showed up just once. The chain carries TRBV11-2 and TRBJ2-7; no clear D gene. CDR3 length: 15 amino acids. Germline V gene lookup returns CDR1 SGHAT and CDR2 FQNNGV. The V end was cut by 7 bases, the J end by 0 bases, with 16 bases between. The chain's CDR3 is CASTIGFQSSYEQYF. CDR3 coding DNA: TGTGCCAGCACCATCGGATTCCAGAGCTCCTACGAGCAGTACTTC.

This chain links TRBV9 with TRBJ1-5; 7 bases line up with TRBD1. The CDR3 is made up of 15 amino acids. CDR1 is SGDLS, CDR2 YYNGEE, per germline. Trimming removed 4 bases from V and 3 bases from J; junction bases left unmatched: 7. As DNA, the CDR3 is TGTGCCAGCAGCTTGACGGGACAGACCAATCAGCCCCAGCATTTT. It encodes CASSLTGQTNQPQHF.

The V gene is TRBV7-9, the J gene TRBJ2-3, with D hard to call. Looked up from germline, CDR1 is SEHNR and CDR2 is FQNEAQ (reference sequence). The CDR3 length is 14 residues. Trimming cost V 2 bases and J 2 bases, with 8 bases left between them. The CDR3: CASSLKQYTDTQYF. Written as DNA, the CDR3 is TGTGCCAGCAGCTTAAAGCAGTACACAGATACGCAGTATTTT.

This sequence joins TRBV30 and TRBJ2-7, with D unresolved. The ends were cut back, 5 bases at V and 4 bases at J, with 15 bases in the middle. The germline gives CDR1 GTSNPN, CDR2 SVGIG (reference sequence). CDR3 length: 13 amino acids. Here the CDR3 reads CAWSPGLQYEQYF. CDR3 nucleotide sequence: TGTGCCTGGTCACCGGGCCTACAATACGAGCAGTACTTC.

The chain combines TRBV28 with TRBJ2-7; D remains ambiguous. The CDR3 extends over 18 amino acids. Germline CDR1 MDHEN, CDR2 SYDVKM. Trimming cost V 2 bases and J 4 bases, with 24 bases left between them. The CDR3 region has the DNA TGTGCCAGCAGTTTAAGTGGAAAAACTCGGGCAGGCCGATACGAGCAGTACTTC. Amino acids: CASSLSGKTRAGRYEQYF.

The rearrangement joins TRBV7-3 to TRBJ1-1; no definite D call. V gave up 5 bases and J gave up 9 bases, with 16 bases separating them. The germline V gene has CDR1 SGHTA and CDR2 FQGTGA. CDR3 length: 13 residues. The CDR3 DNA sequence: TGTGCCAGCAGCCCAACCCCCTCCCAAAAAGCTTTCTTT. It encodes CASSPTPSQKAFF.

V gene TRBV5-1 combines with J gene TRBJ2-1; the D gene is possibly TRBD2 (5 bases). The V gene lost 0 bases and the J gene lost 6 bases, with 10 bases spanning the gap. Germline lookup yields CDR1 SGHRS and CDR2 YFSETQ. The CDR3 loop spans 14 amino acids. The CDR3 is CASSLGEPINEQFF. CDR3 in DNA: TGCGCCAGCAGCTTGGGGGAGCCCATCAATGAGCAGTTCTTC. Variable domain in full (rest from reference TRBV5-1 and TRBJ2-1): KAGVTQTPRYLIKTRGQQVTLSCSPISGHRSVSWYQQTPGQGLQFLFEYFSETQRNKGNFPGRFSGRQFSNSRSEMNVSTLELGDSALYLCASSLGEPINEQFFGPGTRLTVL.

V and J are TRBV29-1 and TRBJ1-2, with D possibly matching TRBD1 (5 bases). This CDR3 is 14 amino acids long. Germline lookup yields CDR1 SQVTM and CDR2 ANQGSEA. Trimming pared 7 bases from V and 0 bases from J, leaving 15 bases between. This chain's CDR3 is CSGRGTETNYGYTF. In DNA form, the CDR3 reads TGCAGCGGGCGAGGGACCGAAACTAACTATGGCTACACCTTC.

Only one count was recorded for this clone. The chain recombines TRBV9 with TRBJ2-5, with 7 bases fitting TRBD1. CDR1 is SGDLS, CDR2 YYNGEE, per germline. Trimming took 4 bases from V and 2 from J; bases not matched to a gene: 8. The CDR3 is 15 residues long. The CDR3 coding sequence is TGTGCCAGCAGCTTACGAGGACAGGTACAAGAGACCCAGTACTTC. It specifies CASSLRGQVQETQYF.

The genes are TRBV30 and TRBJ1-1, with D uncertain. V was trimmed by 0 bases and J by 5 bases, leaving 4 bases between them. The CDR3 spans 11 residues. Germline-derived CDR1 and CDR2 are GTSNPN and SVGIG (reference sequence). The CDR3 region has the DNA TGTGCCTGGAGTGTAACGACTGAAGCTTTCTTT. Its translation is CAWSVTTEAFF.

The chain joins TRBV27 to TRBJ1-5; a weak D match, TRBD1 (5 bases). V lost 3 bases to trimming and J lost 3 bases, with 12 bases between them. Germline-derived CDR1 and CDR2 are MNHEY and SMNVEV (reference sequence). The CDR3 covers 15 residues. CDR3 protein: CASSFLGDFNQPQHF. The CDR3 nucleotides are TGTGCCAGCAGTTTTTTAGGGGATTTCAATCAGCCCCAGCATTTT.

The rearrangement links TRBV4-1 to TRBJ1-3; 7 bases agree with TRBD1. Losses at the gene ends were 4 bases for V and 2 bases for J; bases not matched to a gene: 2. The germline CDR1 and CDR2 sequences are MGHRA and YSYEKL. The CDR3 sequence is 14 residues long. The CDR3: CASSLTGAGNTIYF. The CDR3 DNA reads as TGCGCCAGCAGCCTTACAGGGGCTGGAAACACCATATATTTT.

The chain links TRBV7-2 to TRBJ2-7; TRBD2 aligns across 8 bases. Trimming removed 8 bases from V and 4 bases from J; junction bases left unmatched: 13. CDR1 and CDR2 from the germline V gene are SGHTA and FQGNSA. This CDR3 is built from 15 residues. The CDR3 is CASHLVAGSVYEQYF. CDR3 bases: TGTGCCAGCCACCTCGTAGCGGGATCTGTTTACGAGCAGTACTTC.

The chain links TRBV5-5 to TRBJ2-3, with a possible D match to TRBD1 (5 bases). The CDR3 extends over 14 amino acids. CDR1 is SGHKS and CDR2 is YYEKEE in the germline V gene (reference sequence). V lost 5 bases and J 1 base, leaving 11 bases between the germline ends. This CDR3 reads CASSFPGRTDTQYF. As DNA, the CDR3 is TGTGCCAGCAGTTTTCCAGGGCGCACAGATACGCAGTATTTT.

Turning to this clone: Other DNA variants within this sample encode the same CDR3. The rearrangement uses TRBV11-2 and TRBJ2-5, with TRBD2 as a possible D gene (6 bases). Per germline, CDR1 SGHAT and CDR2 FQNNGV. Trimming pared 1 base from V and 5 bases from J, leaving 11 bases between. The CDR3 has 14 residues. The CDR3 DNA sequence: TGTGCCAGCAGCTTAGTCCCAGGGAGGGAGACCCAGTACTTC. It specifies CASSLVPGRETQYF. Variable domain in full (rest from reference TRBV11-2 and TRBJ2-5): EAGVAQSPRYKIIEKRQSVAFWCNPISGHATLYWYQQILGQGPKLLIQFQNNGVVDDSQLPKDRFSAERLKGVDSTLKIQPAKLEDSAVYLCASSLVPGRETQYFGPGTRLLVL.